The 21 T cell receptor beta chains below were found in one sample sequenced in a study of blood T cell repertoires in COVID-19. Sequenced by immunoSEQ multiplex PCR; TCRdb stores in-frame clones only, minus some. The sample has approximately 230,000 clones, 80% to 90% seen once. Material: peripheral blood. Source of these receptors: a man of 80 years or more with acute or convalescent COVID-19.

The chain employs TRBV5-4 and TRBJ1-4; D perhaps matches TRBD1 (6 bases). Germline V gives CDR1 SGHNT, CDR2 YYREEE (reference sequence). CDR3 length: 16 amino acids. V lost 3 bases to trimming and J lost 4 bases, with 16 bases between them. The chain's CDR3 is CASSSRGSRGNEKLFF. The CDR3 nucleotides read TGTGCCAGCAGCTCCCGAGGGTCCAGGGGTAATGAAAAACTGTTTTTT.

The rearrangement uses TRBV6-2 or TRBV6-3 and TRBJ2-6; possibly TRBD2 for D (7 bases). CDR1 MNHEY and CDR2 SVGEGT come from the germline V gene. V gave up 5 bases and J gave up 8 bases, with 16 bases separating them. The CDR3 totals 15 residues. The CDR3 DNA is TGTGCCAGCAGTGCCACCGGGGGGCGGACCAACGTCCTGACTTTC. Translating gives CASSATGGRTNVLTF.

This clone was counted ten times or more. The V call is TRBV5-1, the J call TRBJ1-1; 7 bases line up with TRBD1. The CDR3 length is 14 residues. V shed 4 bases and J 5 bases; nucleotides not matched to a gene: 8. Germline V gene data show CDR1 as SGHRS and CDR2 as YFSETQ. The CDR3 protein is CASSPTGRWTEAFF. Here the CDR3 DNA reads TGCGCCAGCAGCCCGACAGGGAGGTGGACTGAAGCTTTCTTT.

This chain joins TRBV6-2 or TRBV6-3 and TRBJ2-7, with 7 positions matching TRBD2. CDR1 and CDR2 from the germline V gene are MNHEY and SVGEGT. The junction had 8 bases not matched to a gene; V was cut back by 2 bases and J by 4 bases. The CDR3 runs 15 residues. CDR3 DNA: TGTGCCAGCAGTTACGGGGCGGGAGCGGGTTACGAGCAGTACTTC. Translation: CASSYGAGAGYEQYF.

The chain recombines TRBV2 with TRBJ1-4; unclear D gene. The CDR3 spans 14 residues. CDR1 SNHLY and CDR2 FYNNEI come from the germline V gene. The V and J ends lost 4 bases and 4 bases respectively, with 10 bases between them. The CDR3 DNA reads TGTGCCAGCAGTGTAGGAGTTCTTAATGAAAAACTGTTTTTT. Amino acid sequence: CASSVGVLNEKLFF. Combining the CDR3 with reference TRBV2 and TRBJ1-4 gives the whole variable domain EPEVTQTPSHQVTQMGQEVILRCVPISNHLYFYWYRQILGQKVEFLVSFYNNEISEKSEIFDDQFSVERPDGSNFTLKIRSTKLEDSAMYFCASSVGVLNEKLFFGSGTQLSVL.

The chain links TRBV18 to TRBJ1-2; 7 bases match TRBD1. The CDR3 runs to 14 residues. Germline CDR1 KGHSH, CDR2 LQKENI. J gave up 6 bases and V 4 bases, and 8 bases lay outside the gene matches. CDR3 sequence reads: CASSLLEGADGYTF. The CDR3 nucleotides read TGTGCCAGCTCACTTCTCGAGGGGGCGGATGGCTACACCTTC.

V gene TRBV4-1 combines with J gene TRBJ1-2; no clear D. Germline V CDR1 and CDR2: MGHRA, YSYEKL. V was pared by 1 base and J by 4 bases, with 7 bases between. The CDR3 spans 13 residues. This chain's CDR3 is CASSQGRLYGYTF. Written as DNA, the CDR3 is TGCGCCAGCAGCCAAGGGAGACTCTATGGCTACACCTTC.

V is TRBV7-2 and J is TRBJ1-1, with D uncertain. Between the trimmed V and J ends, which lost 5 bases and 1 base, there was a span of 11 bases. The CDR3 is 14 amino acids. The germline V gene encodes CDR1 SGHTA and CDR2 FQGNSA. The CDR3 nucleotides are TGTGCCAGCAGCCCAGAAGTCAAGAACACTGAAGCTTTCTTT. Its protein is CASSPEVKNTEAFF. Full variable domain (outside the CDR3, taken from reference TRBV7-2 and TRBJ1-1): GAGVSQSPSNKVTEKGKDVELRCDPISGHTALYWYRQSLGQGLEFLIYFQGNSAPDKSGLPSDRFSAERTGGSVSTLTIQRTQQEDSAVYLCASSPEVKNTEAFFGQGTRLTVV.

The J gene is TRBJ1-1, the V gene TRBV29-1; a possible D gene is TRBD1 (5 bases). Trimming took off 1 base at V and 6 bases at J, with 12 bases between the two ends. In germline, CDR1 is SQVTM, CDR2 ANQGSEA. The CDR3 spans 13 residues. CDR3 bases: TGCAGCGTTGAAGTCGGGGGTAACTCTGAAGCTTTCTTT. Translated, it gives CSVEVGGNSEAFF.

The chain carries TRBV5-6 and TRBJ2-5; 9 nucleotides agree with TRBD2. CDR1 and CDR2 (germline): SGHDT, YYEEEE. This CDR3 has 14 residues. Losses at the gene ends were 4 bases for V and 5 bases for J; bases not matched to a gene: 6. This chain's CDR3 is CASSISGRFETQYF. CDR3 nucleotide sequence: TGTGCCAGCAGCATTAGCGGGAGATTTGAGACCCAGTACTTC.

This rearrangement joins TRBV19 to TRBJ2-1, with 14 bases that match TRBD2. Trimming removed 3 bases from V and 4 bases from J; junction bases left unmatched: 5. CDR3 length equals 17 residues. Looked up from germline, CDR1 is LNHDA and CDR2 is SQIVND (reference sequence). The CDR3 is CASSIRLAGGPYNEQFF. Written as DNA, the CDR3 is TGTGCCAGTAGTATCCGACTAGCGGGGGGGCCTTACAATGAGCAGTTCTTC.

This chain joins TRBV28 and TRBJ2-1; TRBD2 agrees at 9 bases. Germline V CDR1 and CDR2: MDHEN, SYDVKM. J gave up 4 bases and V 3 bases, and 10 bases lay outside the gene matches. The length of the CDR3 is 17 residues. In DNA form, the CDR3 reads TGTGCCAGCAGTTTCCGGGTCGGGACTAGCCGATACAATGAGCAGTTCTTC. As protein: CASSFRVGTSRYNEQFF.

This clone showed up just a few times. The genes are TRBV7-9 and TRBJ1-5, with a tentative D call TRBD1 (6 bases). This CDR3 region has 15 residues. Trimming shortened V by 4 bases and J by 4 bases, and 14 bases separated the two germline ends. Germline V gene sequence: CDR1 SEHNR, CDR2 FQNEAQ (reference sequence). The CDR3 DNA is TGTGCCAGCAGCTCCTCTCAGGGGCCGAATCAGCCCCAGCATTTT. As protein: CASSSSQGPNQPQHF.

J is TRBJ2-2 and V is TRBV6-4; possible D gene TRBD1, 6 bases. Germline CDR1 MRHNA, CDR2 SNTAGT. There are 14 residues in the CDR3. The V gene lost 5 bases and the J gene lost 2 bases, with 9 bases spanning the gap. CDR3 region: CASSPDSNTGELFF. Written as DNA, the CDR3 is TGTGCCAGCAGTCCGGACAGTAACACCGGGGAGCTGTTTTTT.

The gene calls are TRBV5-1 and TRBJ2-1; TRBD1 matches 7 bases. The CDR3 spans 15 residues. From germline, CDR1 is SGHRS and CDR2 YFSETQ. The V gene end was trimmed by 3 bases and the J gene end by 1 base; junction bases not matched to a gene: 4. CDR3 sequence: CASSSSGQSYNEQFF. CDR3 nucleotides: TGCGCCAGCAGCTCGTCGGGACAGTCCTACAATGAGCAGTTCTTC.

This chain uses TRBV11-3 with TRBJ2-3, with 12 nucleotides matching TRBD2. From germline, CDR1 is SGHNT and CDR2 YENEEA. CDR3 length equals 15 residues. The V gene end was trimmed by 4 bases and the J gene end by 6 bases; junction bases not matched to a gene: 5. The CDR3 sequence is CASSSGLAGFDTQYF. The CDR3 DNA is TGTGCCAGCAGCTCTGGACTAGCGGGGTTCGATACGCAGTATTTT.

The chain is built from TRBV7-9 and TRBJ2-5; D is possibly TRBD1 (6 bases). The CDR3 length is 18 residues. Germline V gives CDR1 SEHNR, CDR2 FQNEAQ (reference sequence). V lost 3 bases and J 2 bases, leaving 22 bases between the germline ends. CDR3 sequence (DNA): TGTGCCAGCAGCTTCGCAGGGGCTGATATTTTAGCACAAGAGACCCAGTACTTC. Encoded protein: CASSFAGADILAQETQYF. The full variable domain, with the rest looked up from reference TRBV7-9 and TRBJ2-5, is DTGVSQNPRHKITKRGQNVTFRCDPISEHNRLYWYRQTLGQGPEFLTYFQNEAQLEKSRLLSDRFSAERPKGSFSTLEIQRTEQGDSAMYLCASSFAGADILAQETQYFGPGTRLLVL.

This chain links TRBV6-2 or TRBV6-3 with TRBJ2-1; 7 bases are a match to TRBD1. CDR1 and CDR2 (germline): MNHEY, SVGEGT. This CDR3 has 15 amino acids. The trim removed 4 bases at V and 7 bases at J, leaving 10 bases unmatched. This CDR3 is CASSLTGLILNEQFF. CDR3 DNA sequence: TGTGCCAGCAGTTTGACAGGGTTGATCTTAAATGAGCAGTTCTTC.

The sample holds many counts of this clone. CDR3 sequence: CASSFRQGTPGGYTF. The DNA of the CDR3 is TGTGCCAGCAGCTTTCGACAGGGGACGCCCGGTGGCTACACCTTC. The chain joins TRBV11-2 to TRBJ1-2; 8 nucleotides match TRBD1. Trimming took 3 bases from V and 7 from J; bases not matched to a gene: 10. Germline assignment: CDR1 SGHAT and CDR2 FQNNGV. The CDR3 is made up of 15 amino acids.

The V and J genes are TRBV5-6 and TRBJ1-1; 9 nucleotides match TRBD1. The trim removed 4 bases at V and 5 bases at J, leaving 6 bases unmatched. The CDR3 is made up of 14 amino acids. Germline V CDR1 and CDR2: SGHDT, YYEEEE. In nucleotides, the CDR3 is TGTGCCAGCAGCGCTACAGGGGGCTGGACTGAAGCTTTCTTT. This translates into CASSATGGWTEAFF.

The rearrangement links TRBV28 to TRBJ1-5; tentatively, D is TRBD1 (5 bases). In germline, CDR1 is MDHEN, CDR2 SYDVKM. Trimming pared 3 bases from V and 5 bases from J, leaving 11 bases between. The CDR3 is made up of 14 amino acids. The CDR3 coding sequence is TGTGCCAGCAGTTTTATAGCGGGGGATCAGCCCCAGCATTTT. Protein: CASSFIAGDQPQHF. Filled out from reference TRBV28 and TRBJ1-5, the complete variable domain reads DVKVTQSSRYLVKRTGEKVFLECVQDMDHENMFWYRQDPGLGLRLIYFSYDVKMKEKGDIPEGYSVSREKKERFSLILESASTNQTSMYLCASSFIAGDQPQHFGDGTRLSIL.